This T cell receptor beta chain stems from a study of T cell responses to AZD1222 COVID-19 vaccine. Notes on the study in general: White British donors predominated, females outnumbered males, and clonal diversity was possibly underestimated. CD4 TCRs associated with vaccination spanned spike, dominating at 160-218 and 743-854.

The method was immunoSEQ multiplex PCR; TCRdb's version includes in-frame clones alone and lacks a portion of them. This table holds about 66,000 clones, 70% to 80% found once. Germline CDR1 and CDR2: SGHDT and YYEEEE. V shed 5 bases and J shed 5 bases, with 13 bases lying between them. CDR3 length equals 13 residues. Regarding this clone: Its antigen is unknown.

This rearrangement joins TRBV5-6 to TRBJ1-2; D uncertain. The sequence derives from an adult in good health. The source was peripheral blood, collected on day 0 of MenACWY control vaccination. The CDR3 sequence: CASRHGPGYGYTF. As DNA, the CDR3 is TGTGCCAGCAGACATGGCCCGGGATATGGCTACACCTTC.